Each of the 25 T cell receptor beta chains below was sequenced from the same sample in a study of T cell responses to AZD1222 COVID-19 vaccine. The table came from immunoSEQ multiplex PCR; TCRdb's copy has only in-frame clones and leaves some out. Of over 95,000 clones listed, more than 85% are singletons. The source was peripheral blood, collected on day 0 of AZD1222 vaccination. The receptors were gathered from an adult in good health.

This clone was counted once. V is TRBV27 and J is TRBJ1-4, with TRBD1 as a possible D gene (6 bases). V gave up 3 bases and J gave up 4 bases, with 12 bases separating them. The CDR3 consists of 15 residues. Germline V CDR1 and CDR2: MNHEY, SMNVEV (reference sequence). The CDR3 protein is CASSFLDSVNEKLFF. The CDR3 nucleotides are TGTGCCAGCAGTTTCTTGGACAGTGTTAATGAAAAACTGTTTTTT.

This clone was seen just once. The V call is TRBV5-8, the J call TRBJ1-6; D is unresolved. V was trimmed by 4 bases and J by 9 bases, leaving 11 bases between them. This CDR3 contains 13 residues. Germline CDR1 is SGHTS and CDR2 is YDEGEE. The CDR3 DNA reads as TGTGCCAGCAGCAACGTGCCGCCTTCACCCCTCCACTTT. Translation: CASSNVPPSPLHF.

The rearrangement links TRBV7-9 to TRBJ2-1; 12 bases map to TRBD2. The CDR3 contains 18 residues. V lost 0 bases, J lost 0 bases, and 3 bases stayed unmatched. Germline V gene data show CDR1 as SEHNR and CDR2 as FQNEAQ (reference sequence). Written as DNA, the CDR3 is TGTGCCAGCAGCTTAGCCCTAGCGGGGGGGGCCTCCTACAATGAGCAGTTCTTC. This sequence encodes CASSLALAGGASYNEQFF.

The CDR3 nucleotides read TGTGCCAGCAGTGAATCTCGGGGGGGCTATGGCTACACCTTC. Its translation: CASSESRGGYGYTF. The gene calls are TRBV2 and TRBJ1-2; D is perhaps TRBD1 (5 bases). V was clipped by 2 bases and J by 4 bases, with 11 bases between them. CDR3 size: 14 residues. The germline V gene encodes CDR1 SNHLY and CDR2 FYNNEI.

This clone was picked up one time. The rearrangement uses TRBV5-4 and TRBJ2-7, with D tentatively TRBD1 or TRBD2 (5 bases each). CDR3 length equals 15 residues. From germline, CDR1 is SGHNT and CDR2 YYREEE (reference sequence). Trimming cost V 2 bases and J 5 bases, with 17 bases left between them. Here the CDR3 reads CASSFPEQGAHEQYF. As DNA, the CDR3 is TGTGCCAGCAGCTTCCCCGAGCAGGGAGCCCACGAGCAGTACTTC.

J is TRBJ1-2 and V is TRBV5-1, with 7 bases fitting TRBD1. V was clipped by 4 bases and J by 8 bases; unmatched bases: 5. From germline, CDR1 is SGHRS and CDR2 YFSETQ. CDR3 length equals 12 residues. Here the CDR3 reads CASSEGAQGYTF. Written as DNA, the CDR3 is TGCGCCAGCAGCGAGGGGGCGCAGGGCTACACCTTC.

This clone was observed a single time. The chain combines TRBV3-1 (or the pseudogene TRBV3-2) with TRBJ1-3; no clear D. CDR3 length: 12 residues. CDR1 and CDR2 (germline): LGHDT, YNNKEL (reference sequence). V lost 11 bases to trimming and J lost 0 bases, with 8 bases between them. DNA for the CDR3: TGTGCCGCCGGTAGCTCTGGAAACACCATATATTTT. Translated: CAAGSSGNTIYF.

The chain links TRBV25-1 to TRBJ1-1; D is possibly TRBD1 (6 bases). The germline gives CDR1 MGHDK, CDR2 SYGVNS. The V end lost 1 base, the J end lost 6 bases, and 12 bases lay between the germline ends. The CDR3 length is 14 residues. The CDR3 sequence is CASSEWGAGAEAFF. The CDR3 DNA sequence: TGTGCCAGCAGTGAATGGGGGGCGGGCGCTGAAGCTTTCTTT.

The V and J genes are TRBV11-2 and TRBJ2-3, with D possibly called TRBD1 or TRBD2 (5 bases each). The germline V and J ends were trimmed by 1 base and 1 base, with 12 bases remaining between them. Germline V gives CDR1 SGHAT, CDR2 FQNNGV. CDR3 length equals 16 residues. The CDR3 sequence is CASSLGLGVGTDTQYF. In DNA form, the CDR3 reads TGTGCCAGCAGCTTAGGGCTGGGGGTGGGCACAGATACGCAGTATTTT.

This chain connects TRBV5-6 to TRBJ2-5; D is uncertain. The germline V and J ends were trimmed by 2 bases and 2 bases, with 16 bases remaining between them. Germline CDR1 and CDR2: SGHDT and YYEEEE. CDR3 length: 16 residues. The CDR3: CASSFVKGSQQETQYF. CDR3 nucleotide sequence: TGTGCCAGCAGCTTCGTGAAGGGTTCACAACAAGAGACCCAGTACTTC.

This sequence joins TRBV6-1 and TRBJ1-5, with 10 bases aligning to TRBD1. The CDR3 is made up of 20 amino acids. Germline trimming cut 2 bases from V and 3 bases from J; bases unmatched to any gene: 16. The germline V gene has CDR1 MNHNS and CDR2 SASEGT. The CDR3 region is CASSENRGFGTGVYNQPQHF. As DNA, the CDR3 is TGTGCCAGCAGTGAAAATCGGGGATTCGGGACAGGGGTCTACAATCAGCCCCAGCATTTT.

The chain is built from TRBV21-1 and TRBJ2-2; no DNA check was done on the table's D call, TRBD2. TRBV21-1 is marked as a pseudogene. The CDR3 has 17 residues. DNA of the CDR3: TGTGCCAGCACCATCCGACTAGCGGGGGAGAACACCGGGGAGCTGTTTTTT. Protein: CASTIRLAGENTGELFF.

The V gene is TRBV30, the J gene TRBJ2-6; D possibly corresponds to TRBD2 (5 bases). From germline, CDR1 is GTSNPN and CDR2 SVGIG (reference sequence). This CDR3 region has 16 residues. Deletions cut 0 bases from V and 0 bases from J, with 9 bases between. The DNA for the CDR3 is TGTGCCTGGAGTGTAGGTAGCGACTCTGGGGCCAACGTCCTGACTTTC. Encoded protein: CAWSVGSDSGANVLTF.

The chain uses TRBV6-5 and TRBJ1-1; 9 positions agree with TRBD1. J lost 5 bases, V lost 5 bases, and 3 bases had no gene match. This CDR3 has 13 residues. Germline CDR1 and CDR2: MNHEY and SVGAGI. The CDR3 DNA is TGTGCCAGCAGTAACAGGGGGCCTACTGAAGCTTTCTTT. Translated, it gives CASSNRGPTEAFF.

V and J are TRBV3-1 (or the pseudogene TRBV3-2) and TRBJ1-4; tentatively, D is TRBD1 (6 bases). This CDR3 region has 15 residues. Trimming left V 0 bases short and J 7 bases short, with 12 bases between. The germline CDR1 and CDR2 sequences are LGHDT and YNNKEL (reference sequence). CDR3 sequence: CASSQEPGVTEKLFF. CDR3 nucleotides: TGTGCCAGCAGCCAAGAGCCAGGGGTTACTGAAAAACTGTTTTTT.

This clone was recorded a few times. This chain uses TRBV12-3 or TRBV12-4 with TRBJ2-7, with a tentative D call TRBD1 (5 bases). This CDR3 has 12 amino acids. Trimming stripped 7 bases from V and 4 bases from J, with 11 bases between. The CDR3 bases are TGTGCCAGCAAGGGGCGGTTATACGAGCAGTACTTC. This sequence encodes CASKGRLYEQYF.

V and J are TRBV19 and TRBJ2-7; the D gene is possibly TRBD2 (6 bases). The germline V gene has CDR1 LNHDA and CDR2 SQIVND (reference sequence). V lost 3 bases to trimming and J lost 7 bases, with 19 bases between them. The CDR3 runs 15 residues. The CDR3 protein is CASSMNHGTLREQYF. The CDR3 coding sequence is TGTGCCAGTAGTATGAATCACGGGACTTTAAGGGAGCAGTACTTC.

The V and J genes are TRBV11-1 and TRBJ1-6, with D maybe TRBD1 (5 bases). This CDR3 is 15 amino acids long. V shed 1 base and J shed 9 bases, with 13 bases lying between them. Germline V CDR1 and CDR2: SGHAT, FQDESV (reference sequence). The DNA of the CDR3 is TGTGCCAGCAGCTTAGGCGGACAAGGACGTTCACCCCTCCACTTT. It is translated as CASSLGGQGRSPLHF.

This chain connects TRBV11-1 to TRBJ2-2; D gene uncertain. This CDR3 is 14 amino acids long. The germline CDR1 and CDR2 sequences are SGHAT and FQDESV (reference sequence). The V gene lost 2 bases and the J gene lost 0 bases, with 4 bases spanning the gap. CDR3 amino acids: CASSLRANTGELFF. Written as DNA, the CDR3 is TGTGCCAGCAGCTTAAGGGCGAACACCGGGGAGCTGTTTTTT.

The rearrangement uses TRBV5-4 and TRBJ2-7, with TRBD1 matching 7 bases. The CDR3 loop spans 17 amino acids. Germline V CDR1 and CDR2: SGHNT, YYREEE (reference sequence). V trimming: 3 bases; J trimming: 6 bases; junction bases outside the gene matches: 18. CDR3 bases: TGTGCCAGCAGCTCGCGGTTGTCTAGGGGGCGCATCCCCGAGCAGTACTTC. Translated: CASSSRLSRGRIPEQYF.

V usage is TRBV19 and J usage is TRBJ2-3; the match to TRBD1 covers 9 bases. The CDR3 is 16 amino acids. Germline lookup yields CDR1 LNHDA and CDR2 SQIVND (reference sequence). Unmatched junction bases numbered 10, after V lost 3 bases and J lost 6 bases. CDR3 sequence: CASSMVHRGLGDTQYF. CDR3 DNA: TGTGCCAGTAGTATGGTCCACAGGGGGCTGGGGGATACGCAGTATTTT. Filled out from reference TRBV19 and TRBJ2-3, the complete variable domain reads DGGITQSPKYLFRKEGQNVTLSCEQNLNHDAMYWYRQDPGQGLRLIYYSQIVNDFQKGDIAEGYSVSREKKESFPLTVTSAQKNPTAFYLCASSMVHRGLGDTQYFGPGTRLTVL.

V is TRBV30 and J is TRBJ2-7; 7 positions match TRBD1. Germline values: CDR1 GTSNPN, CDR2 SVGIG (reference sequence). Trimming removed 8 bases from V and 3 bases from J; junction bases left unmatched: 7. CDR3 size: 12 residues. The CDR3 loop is CAGGQSDYEQYF. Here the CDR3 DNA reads TGTGCCGGGGGACAGTCCGACTACGAGCAGTACTTC.

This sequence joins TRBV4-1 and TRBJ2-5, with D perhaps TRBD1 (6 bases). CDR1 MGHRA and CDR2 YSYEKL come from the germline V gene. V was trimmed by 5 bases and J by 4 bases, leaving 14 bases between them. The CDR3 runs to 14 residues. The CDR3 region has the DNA TGCGCCAGCAGCGAACAAGAACAGGGAGAGACCCAGTACTTC. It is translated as CASSEQEQGETQYF.

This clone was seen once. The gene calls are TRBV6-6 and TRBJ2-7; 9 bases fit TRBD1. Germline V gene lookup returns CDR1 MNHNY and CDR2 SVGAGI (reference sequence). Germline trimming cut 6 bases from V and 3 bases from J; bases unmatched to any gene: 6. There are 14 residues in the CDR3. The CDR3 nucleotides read TGTGCCAGCAGAGGCCCGACAGGGGGCTACGAGCAGTACTTC. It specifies CASRGPTGGYEQYF.

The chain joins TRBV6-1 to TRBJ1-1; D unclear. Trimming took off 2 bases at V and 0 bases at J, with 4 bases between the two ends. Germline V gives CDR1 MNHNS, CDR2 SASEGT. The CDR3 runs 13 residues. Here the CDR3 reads CASSESLNTEAFF. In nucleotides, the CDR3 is TGTGCCAGCAGTGAATCATTGAACACTGAAGCTTTCTTT.